The entry below describes one T cell receptor (beta chain). Its antigen is unidentified. The source of the sample is a study of response to subunit inactivated influenza vaccine. Whole-study results and caveats: The study's authors posited that every seasonal influenza vaccination enlists few new T cells.

V shed 9 bases and J 4 bases; nucleotides not matched to a gene: 8. The CDR3 runs 13 residues. The germline CDR1 and CDR2 sequences are LNHNV and YYDKDF (reference sequence). One entry per CDR3 protein, called by TCRdb with MiXCR from the RT-PCR reads. The table records 530,000 or so distinct CDR3 sequences, 14% of them present only once. This specimen consisted of PBMCs from blood, obtained roughly 12 days after vaccination. The rearrangement uses TRBV15 and TRBJ2-5, with 7 bases aligning to TRBD2. This clonotype originated in a man aged 45 to 65 who received an inactivated influenza vaccine. The CDR3 sequence is CATNRDYLETQYF. Written as DNA, the CDR3 is TGTGCCACGAACCGGGACTACCTAGAGACCCAGTACTTC.